Below are 24 T cell receptor beta chains sequenced from a single sample in a study of radiation and T cells in renal cell carcinoma. Time point here: baseline pretreatment blood. As for treatment: 15 Gy SBRT to primary tumor, nephrectomy 4 weeks later. The table came from immunoSEQ multiplex PCR; TCRdb's copy has only in-frame clones and leaves some out. This sample yields 140,000 or so clones, of which approximately 91% are seen a single time; around 11% belongs to the top ten. The sample here was blood, taken from a patient whose treatment included radiotherapy and nephrectomy. The origin of the receptors is a woman in her forties or fifties with renal cell carcinoma.

This rearrangement joins TRBV27 to TRBJ2-3, with a tentative D call TRBD1 (5 bases). CDR1 and CDR2 from the germline V gene are MNHEY and SMNVEV (reference sequence). V was trimmed by 4 bases and J by 5 bases, leaving 13 bases between them. The CDR3 is 14 residues long. The CDR3 bases are TGTGCCAGCAGTTCGCTGGGGCCCAGAGATACGCAGTATTTT. Translation gives CASSSLGPRDTQYF.

The chain couples TRBV9 to TRBJ1-5, with 7 bases matching TRBD1. Germline V lookup: CDR1 SGDLS, CDR2 YYNGEE. With V trimmed by 3 bases and J by 4 bases, 7 bases remained unmatched. The CDR3 sequence is 15 residues long. The DNA of the CDR3 is TGTGCCAGCAGCGCCACCGGGACAGCAAATCAGCCCCAGCATTTT. This gives the protein CASSATGTANQPQHF.

The chain recombines TRBV6-5 with TRBJ1-6; D is uncertain. In germline, CDR1 is MNHEY, CDR2 SVGAGI. Trimming left V 7 bases short and J 7 bases short, with 14 bases between. The CDR3 covers 14 residues. CDR3 in amino acids: CASTTDGGNSPLHF. CDR3 coding DNA: TGTGCCAGCACCACGGACGGTGGAAATTCACCCCTCCACTTT.

V gene TRBV9 combines with J gene TRBJ2-3, with TRBD2 matching 9 bases. Germline V gene data show CDR1 as SGDLS and CDR2 as YYNGEE. The CDR3 is made up of 17 amino acids. With 4 bases clipped from V and 4 bases from J, the junction kept 13 bases outside the gene matches. For the CDR3, the DNA is TGTGCCAGCAGCTCAGTCCCTAGCGGGGTGAGTGCAGATACGCAGTATTTT. Encoded protein: CASSSVPSGVSADTQYF.

The chain is built from TRBV2 and TRBJ1-5; no reliable D call. CDR3 size: 15 residues. Trimming shortened V by 6 bases and J by 0 bases, and 12 bases separated the two germline ends. From germline, CDR1 is SNHLY and CDR2 FYNNEI. CDR3 DNA: TGTGCCAGCAGGCCTACCTATTATAGCAATCAGCCCCAGCATTTT. It encodes CASRPTYYSNQPQHF.

The chain carries TRBV25-1 and TRBJ2-7; D not certain. The ends were cut back, 1 base at V and 0 bases at J, with 7 bases in the middle. Germline CDR1 MGHDK, CDR2 SYGVNS. This CDR3 has 14 residues. Written as DNA, the CDR3 is TGTGCCAGCAGTGAATGGACGAGCTCCTACGAGCAGTACTTC. It yields the protein CASSEWTSSYEQYF.

The V call is TRBV29-1, the J call TRBJ2-1, with D possibly TRBD2 on 5 matching bases. The CDR3 covers 11 residues. Trimming took off 8 bases at V and 9 bases at J, with 14 bases between the two ends. Germline CDR1 reads SQVTM; CDR2 reads ANQGSEA. In nucleotides, the CDR3 is TGCAGCACTGGGGAGATAAGTGAGCAGTTCTTC. This gives the protein CSTGEISEQFF.

The gene calls are TRBV7-9 and TRBJ2-4; the D gene could be TRBD1 or TRBD2 (6 bases each). Germline V lookup: CDR1 SEHNR, CDR2 FQNEAQ (reference sequence). This CDR3 spans 15 amino acids. V was trimmed by 1 base and J by 1 base, leaving 8 bases between them. The CDR3: CASSLEGGAKNIQYF. The CDR3 nucleotides read TGTGCCAGCAGCTTAGAAGGGGGGGCCAAAAACATTCAGTACTTC.

The chain joins TRBV7-6 to TRBJ1-1, with no clear D. Trimming shortened V by 4 bases and J by 7 bases, and 7 bases separated the two germline ends. CDR1 and CDR2 (germline): SGHVS, FNYEAQ. The CDR3 consists of 11 residues. This CDR3 is CASSYGDEAFF. CDR3 coding DNA: TGTGCCAGCAGCTATGGGGATGAAGCTTTCTTT.

The chain employs TRBV7-2 and TRBJ1-2, with 7 bases aligning to TRBD1. This CDR3 comprises 16 residues. The germline V gene has CDR1 SGHTA and CDR2 FQGNSA. V trimming: 3 bases; J trimming: 7 bases; junction bases outside the gene matches: 14. As DNA, the CDR3 is TGTGCCAGCAGCTTCCCGCTACAGGGGAGAGGTTCTGGCTACACCTTC. Translated, it gives CASSFPLQGRGSGYTF.

The rearrangement uses TRBV11-3 and TRBJ2-3; 7 nucleotides align to TRBD1. Germline V lookup: CDR1 SGHNT, CDR2 YENEEA. The V and J ends lost 5 bases and 3 bases, in that order; junction bases with no gene match: 5. The CDR3 consists of 14 residues. DNA of the CDR3: TGTGCCAGCAGCCCAGGACAGGAGACAGATACGCAGTATTTT. Protein sequence: CASSPGQETDTQYF.

V is TRBV19 and J is TRBJ2-7; D uncertain. The CDR3 is made up of 14 amino acids. CDR1 is LNHDA and CDR2 is SQIVND in the germline V gene (reference sequence). V gave up 1 base and J gave up 0 bases, with 7 bases separating them. Here the CDR3 reads CASSIGGRSYEQYF. CDR3 coding DNA: TGTGCCAGTAGTATAGGGGGTCGCTCCTACGAGCAGTACTTC.

The V call is TRBV10-2, the J call TRBJ2-2; 8 bases are shared with TRBD1. V lost 6 bases, J lost 5 bases, and 5 bases stayed unmatched. This CDR3 is 14 amino acids long. Germline V CDR1 and CDR2: WSHSY, SAAADI. The CDR3 DNA reads TGCGCCAGCAGCGACAGGGGAGAGACCGGGGAGCTGTTTTTT. This sequence encodes CASSDRGETGELFF.

This clone was seen a single time. This rearrangement joins TRBV7-2 to TRBJ1-1, with D perhaps TRBD1 (6 bases). Trimming removed 5 bases from V and 6 bases from J, with 22 bases in between. This CDR3 has 16 amino acids. CDR1 and CDR2 from the germline V gene are SGHTA and FQGNSA. CDR3 amino acids: CASSQQGTSVWAEAFF. DNA for the CDR3: TGTGCCAGCAGCCAACAGGGAACGTCGGTCTGGGCTGAAGCTTTCTTT.

V is TRBV21-1 and J is TRBJ1-4; the table's D call TRBD1 went unverified against the DNA. TRBV21-1 is a documented pseudogene. CDR3 length equals 19 residues. The DNA of the CDR3 is TGTGCCAGCAGCACACGCCGGGACAGCCAGTTTGCAACTAATGAAAAACTGTTTTTT. As protein: CASSTRRDSQFATNEKLFF.

This clone was counted a single time. The chain employs TRBV14 and TRBJ2-3; no definite D call. There are 14 residues in the CDR3. The germline gives CDR1 SGHDN, CDR2 FVKESK. The germline V and J ends were trimmed by 0 bases and 2 bases, with 6 bases remaining between them. Written as DNA, the CDR3 is TGTGCCAGCAGCCAAGACTTCAACACAGATACGCAGTATTTT. This translates into CASSQDFNTDTQYF.

CDR3 sequence (DNA): TGTGCCAGCAGAGCGGGTCTAAGCTCCTATAATTCACCCCTCCACTTT. Translating gives CASRAGLSSYNSPLHF. The chain employs TRBV2 and TRBJ1-6; D unclear. CDR1 is SNHLY and CDR2 is FYNNEI in the germline V gene. The CDR3 spans 16 residues. Trimming removed 6 bases at V and 0 bases at J, with 12 bases between.

This chain links TRBV7-9 with TRBJ1-5; a weak D match, TRBD1 (6 bases). In germline, CDR1 is SEHNR, CDR2 FQNEAQ (reference sequence). There are 14 residues in the CDR3. Trimming cost V 2 bases and J 8 bases, with 13 bases left between them. This CDR3 is CASSLLEGGEPQHF. CDR3 nucleotide sequence: TGTGCCAGCAGCTTACTAGAAGGGGGTGAGCCCCAGCATTTT.

V usage is TRBV30 and J usage is TRBJ1-5, with D possibly TRBD1 on 6 matching bases. CDR3 length: 15 amino acids. The ends were cut back, 0 bases at V and 3 bases at J, with 12 bases in the middle. The germline V gene encodes CDR1 GTSNPN and CDR2 SVGIG (reference sequence). CDR3 residues: CAWSVDGQLNQPQHF. The CDR3 DNA is TGTGCCTGGAGTGTAGATGGACAGCTCAATCAGCCCCAGCATTTT.

The V and J genes are TRBV6-6 and TRBJ2-7, with TRBD2 matching over 10 bases. The CDR3 has 16 residues. Germline trimming cut 2 bases from V and 1 base from J; bases unmatched to any gene: 5. From germline, CDR1 is MNHNY and CDR2 SVGAGI (reference sequence). The CDR3 region has the DNA TGTGCCAGCAGTTACCCCGCTAGCGGGGGTTCCTACGAGCAGTACTTC. Its translation: CASSYPASGGSYEQYF.

V and J are TRBV19 and TRBJ1-1, with D tentatively TRBD1 (5 bases). Germline assignment: CDR1 LNHDA and CDR2 SQIVND (reference sequence). The length of the CDR3 is 14 residues. V lost 0 bases, J lost 3 bases, and 8 bases lay in between. The CDR3 sequence is CASSIDGGDTEAFF. The CDR3 nucleotides are TGTGCCAGTAGTATAGACGGGGGGGACACTGAAGCTTTCTTT.

V usage is TRBV30 and J usage is TRBJ1-2; no firm D call. Germline V lookup: CDR1 GTSNPN, CDR2 SVGIG (reference sequence). The CDR3 length is 12 residues. V shed 0 bases and J shed 7 bases, with 9 bases lying between them. The CDR3 bases are TGTGCCTGGAGTGTAGTAGAGTCTGGCTACACCTTC. Its protein product is CAWSVVESGYTF. The variable domain in full, with the rest retrieved from reference TRBV30 and TRBJ1-2, is SQTIHQWPATLVQPVGSPLSLECTVEGTSNPNLYWYRQAAGRGLQLLFYSVGIGQISSEVPQNLSASRPQDRQFILSSKKLLLSDSGFYLCAWSVVESGYTFGSGTRLTVV.

This chain links TRBV10-3 with TRBJ1-2; D is ambiguous. The CDR3 length is 14 residues. The germline V gene encodes CDR1 ENHRY and CDR2 SYGVKD. V gave up 3 bases and J gave up 4 bases, with 12 bases separating them. The CDR3 loop reads CAISDGPGLYGYTF. CDR3 sequence (DNA): TGTGCCATCAGTGATGGCCCCGGGCTCTATGGCTACACCTTC.

This sequence joins TRBV29-1 and TRBJ1-1, with D unclear. Trimming cost V 6 bases and J 1 base, with 6 bases left between them. Germline CDR1 SQVTM, CDR2 ANQGSEA. This CDR3 is 11 amino acids long. The CDR3 is CSVNTNTEAFF. The CDR3 nucleotides read TGCAGCGTCAACACGAACACTGAAGCTTTCTTT.